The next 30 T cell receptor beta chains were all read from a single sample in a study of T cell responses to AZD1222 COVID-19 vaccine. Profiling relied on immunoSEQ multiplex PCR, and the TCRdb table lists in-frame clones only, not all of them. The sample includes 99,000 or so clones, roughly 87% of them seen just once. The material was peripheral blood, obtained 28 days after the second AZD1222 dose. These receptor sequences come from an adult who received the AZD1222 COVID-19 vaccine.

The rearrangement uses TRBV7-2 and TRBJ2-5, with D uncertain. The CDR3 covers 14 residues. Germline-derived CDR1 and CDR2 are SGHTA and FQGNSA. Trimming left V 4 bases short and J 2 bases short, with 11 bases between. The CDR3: CASSSRLKQETQYF. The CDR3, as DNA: TGTGCCAGCAGCTCCCGACTGAAACAAGAGACCCAGTACTTC.

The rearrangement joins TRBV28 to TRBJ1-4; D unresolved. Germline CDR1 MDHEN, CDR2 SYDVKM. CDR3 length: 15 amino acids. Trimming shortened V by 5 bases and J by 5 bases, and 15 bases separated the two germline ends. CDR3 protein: CASSNDREFNEKLFF. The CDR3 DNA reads TGTGCCAGCAGTAATGACCGGGAGTTCAATGAAAAACTGTTTTTT. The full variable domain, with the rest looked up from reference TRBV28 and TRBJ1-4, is DVKVTQSSRYLVKRTGEKVFLECVQDMDHENMFWYRQDPGLGLRLIYFSYDVKMKEKGDIPEGYSVSREKKERFSLILESASTNQTSMYLCASSNDREFNEKLFFGSGTQLSVL.

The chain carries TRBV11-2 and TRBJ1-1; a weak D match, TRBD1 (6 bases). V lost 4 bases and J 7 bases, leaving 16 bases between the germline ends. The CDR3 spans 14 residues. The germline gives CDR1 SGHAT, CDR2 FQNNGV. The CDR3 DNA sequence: TGTGCCAGCAGCTCTACAAGAGGGGGGAATGAAGCTTTCTTT. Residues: CASSSTRGGNEAFF.

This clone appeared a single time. DNA for the CDR3: TGCAGTGCACGTCCCCGTAATGAGCAGTTCTTC. It specifies CSARPRNEQFF. The rearrangement joins TRBV20-1 to TRBJ2-1; D is undetermined. CDR1 and CDR2 from the germline V gene are DFQATT and SNEGSKA (reference sequence). The CDR3 has 11 amino acids. V was clipped by 6 bases and J by 7 bases, with 10 bases between them.

The CDR3 spells CASSIDSGSSPLHF. DNA for the CDR3: TGTGCCAGCTCCATCGACAGCGGAAGTTCACCCCTCCACTTT. This rearrangement joins TRBV2 to TRBJ1-6, with D perhaps matching TRBD1 (5 bases). V was trimmed by 8 bases and J by 9 bases, leaving 17 bases between them. There are 14 residues in the CDR3. Looked up from germline, CDR1 is SNHLY and CDR2 is FYNNEI.

The DNA of the CDR3 is TGTGCCAGTAGTATGTCGCAGGGCTCCTACGAGCAGTACTTC. Translated: CASSMSQGSYEQYF. The chain couples TRBV19 to TRBJ2-7, with D maybe TRBD1 (5 bases). The CDR3 is 14 amino acids. Germline V gives CDR1 LNHDA, CDR2 SQIVND (reference sequence). V was trimmed by 3 bases and J by 0 bases, leaving 9 bases between them. Based on the CDR3 plus reference TRBV19 and TRBJ2-7, the full variable domain is DGGITQSPKYLFRKEGQNVTLSCEQNLNHDAMYWYRQDPGQGLRLIYYSQIVNDFQKGDIAEGYSVSREKKESFPLTVTSAQKNPTAFYLCASSMSQGSYEQYFGPGTRLTVT.

The DNA for the CDR3 is TGTGCCAGCTCACACTTTGACGGGAACACTGAAGCTTTCTTT. Its protein is CASSHFDGNTEAFF. The J gene is TRBJ1-1, the V gene TRBV18; D is unclear. CDR3 length: 14 amino acids. CDR1 is KGHSH, CDR2 LQKENI, per germline. V was pared by 4 bases and J by 1 base, with 10 bases between.

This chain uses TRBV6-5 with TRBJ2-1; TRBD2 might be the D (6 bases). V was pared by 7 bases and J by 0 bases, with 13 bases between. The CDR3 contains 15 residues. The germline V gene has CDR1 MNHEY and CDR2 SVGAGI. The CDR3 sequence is CASNPAGSSYNEQFF. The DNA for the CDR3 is TGTGCCAGCAACCCAGCGGGTAGCTCCTACAATGAGCAGTTCTTC.

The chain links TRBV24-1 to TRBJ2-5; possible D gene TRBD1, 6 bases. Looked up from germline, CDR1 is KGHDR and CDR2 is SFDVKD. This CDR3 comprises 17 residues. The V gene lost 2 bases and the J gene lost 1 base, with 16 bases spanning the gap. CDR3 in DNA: TGTGCCACCAGTGATTCTTTAGGACAGACCTCCCAAGAGACCCAGTACTTC. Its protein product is CATSDSLGQTSQETQYF.

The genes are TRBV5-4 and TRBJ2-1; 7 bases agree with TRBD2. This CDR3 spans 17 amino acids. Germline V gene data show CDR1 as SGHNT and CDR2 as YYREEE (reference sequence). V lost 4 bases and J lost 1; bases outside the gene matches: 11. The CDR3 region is CASSRRASGRSYNEQFF. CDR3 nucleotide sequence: TGTGCCAGCAGCCGGCGGGCTAGCGGCAGATCCTACAATGAGCAGTTCTTC.

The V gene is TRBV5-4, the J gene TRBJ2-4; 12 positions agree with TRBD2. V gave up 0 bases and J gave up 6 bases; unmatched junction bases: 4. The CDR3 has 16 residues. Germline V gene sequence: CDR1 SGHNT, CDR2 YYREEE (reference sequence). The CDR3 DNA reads TGTGCCAGCAGCTTGGATCTAGCGGGAGGGAGAAACATTCAGTACTTC. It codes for CASSLDLAGGRNIQYF.

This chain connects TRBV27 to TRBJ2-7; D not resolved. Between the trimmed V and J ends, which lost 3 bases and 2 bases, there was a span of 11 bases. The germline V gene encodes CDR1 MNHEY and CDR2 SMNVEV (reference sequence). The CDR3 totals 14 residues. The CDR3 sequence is CASSFKRGPYEQYF. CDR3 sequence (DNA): TGTGCCAGCAGTTTTAAACGTGGCCCCTACGAGCAGTACTTC.

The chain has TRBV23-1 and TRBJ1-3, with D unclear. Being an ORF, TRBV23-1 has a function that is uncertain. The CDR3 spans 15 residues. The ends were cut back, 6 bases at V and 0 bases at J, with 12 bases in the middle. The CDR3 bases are TGCGCCAGCAGCCGAGAACGTGTCTCTGGAAACACCATATATTTT. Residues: CASSRERVSGNTIYF.

The CDR3 sequence: CASRPMGDQPQHF. CDR3 coding DNA: TGTGCCAGCAGGCCAATGGGAGATCAGCCCCAGCATTTT. This chain uses TRBV12-3 or TRBV12-4 with TRBJ1-5; D gene unclear. Trimming took 6 bases from V and 5 from J, leaving 11 bases between them. The CDR3 is made up of 13 amino acids.

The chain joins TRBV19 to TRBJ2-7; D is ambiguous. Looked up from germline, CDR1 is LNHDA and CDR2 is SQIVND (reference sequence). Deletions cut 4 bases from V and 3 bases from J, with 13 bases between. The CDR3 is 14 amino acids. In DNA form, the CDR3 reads TGTGCCAGTAGTACCGGTCAATACAACTACGAGCAGTACTTC. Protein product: CASSTGQYNYEQYF.

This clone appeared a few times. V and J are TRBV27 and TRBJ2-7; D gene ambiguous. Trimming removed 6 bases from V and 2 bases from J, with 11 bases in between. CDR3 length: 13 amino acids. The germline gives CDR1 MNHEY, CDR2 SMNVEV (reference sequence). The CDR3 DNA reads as TGTGCCAGCAGCGACCCTCCCACCTACGAGCAGTACTTC. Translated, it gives CASSDPPTYEQYF.

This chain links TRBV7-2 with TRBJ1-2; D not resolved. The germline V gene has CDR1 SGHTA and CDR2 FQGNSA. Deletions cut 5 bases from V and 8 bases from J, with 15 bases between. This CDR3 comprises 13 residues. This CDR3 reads CASSQPLEGGYTF. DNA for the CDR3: TGTGCCAGCAGCCAACCCCTGGAGGGAGGCTACACCTTC.

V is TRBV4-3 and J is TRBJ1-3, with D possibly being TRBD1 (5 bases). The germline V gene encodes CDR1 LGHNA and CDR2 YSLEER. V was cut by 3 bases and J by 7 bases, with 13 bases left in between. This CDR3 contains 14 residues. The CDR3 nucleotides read TGCGCCAGCAGCCATGACAGTTCTTGGAACACCATATATTTT. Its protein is CASSHDSSWNTIYF.

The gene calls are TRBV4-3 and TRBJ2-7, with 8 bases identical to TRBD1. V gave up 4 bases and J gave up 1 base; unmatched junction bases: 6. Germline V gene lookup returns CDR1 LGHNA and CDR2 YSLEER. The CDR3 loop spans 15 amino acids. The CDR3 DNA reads TGCGCCAGCAGCCGATATGGACAGGGTTCCTACGAGCAGTACTTC. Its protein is CASSRYGQGSYEQYF.

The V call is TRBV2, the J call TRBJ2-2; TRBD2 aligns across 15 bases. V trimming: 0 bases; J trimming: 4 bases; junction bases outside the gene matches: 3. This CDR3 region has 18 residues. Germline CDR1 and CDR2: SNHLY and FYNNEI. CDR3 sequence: CASSEAGLAGGVTGELFF. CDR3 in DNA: TGTGCCAGCAGTGAAGCGGGACTAGCGGGGGGAGTCACCGGGGAGCTGTTTTTT.

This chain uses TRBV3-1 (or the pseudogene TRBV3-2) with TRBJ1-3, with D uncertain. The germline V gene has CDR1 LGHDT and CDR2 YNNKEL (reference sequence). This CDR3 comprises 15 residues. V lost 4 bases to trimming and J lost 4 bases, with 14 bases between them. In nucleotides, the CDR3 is TGTGCCAGCAGCCCGAGAGGAGGCAACGGAAACACCATATATTTT. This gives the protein CASSPRGGNGNTIYF.

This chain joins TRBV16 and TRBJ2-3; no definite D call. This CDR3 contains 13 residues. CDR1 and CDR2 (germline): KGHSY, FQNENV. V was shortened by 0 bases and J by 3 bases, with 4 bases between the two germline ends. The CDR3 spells CASSQSGTDTQYF. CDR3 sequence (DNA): TGTGCCAGCAGCCAATCGGGGACAGATACGCAGTATTTT.

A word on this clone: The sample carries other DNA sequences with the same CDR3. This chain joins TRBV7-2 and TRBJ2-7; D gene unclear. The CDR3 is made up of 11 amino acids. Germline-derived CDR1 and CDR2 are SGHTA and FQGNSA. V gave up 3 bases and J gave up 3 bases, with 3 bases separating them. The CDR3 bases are TGTGCCAGCAGCTTTAGCTACGAGCAGTACTTC. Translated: CASSFSYEQYF.

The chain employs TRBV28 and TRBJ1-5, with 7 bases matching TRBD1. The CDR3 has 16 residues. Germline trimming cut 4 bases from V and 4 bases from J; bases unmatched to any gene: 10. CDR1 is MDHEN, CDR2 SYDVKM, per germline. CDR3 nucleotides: TGTGCCAGCAGTTCCCCTAGACAGGGAGGGAATCAGCCCCAGCATTTT. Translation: CASSSPRQGGNQPQHF.

DNA for the CDR3: TGCGCCAGCACCGGAACAGGGGGCAAAGAGACCCAGTACTTC. The encoded protein is CASTGTGGKETQYF. The V gene is TRBV5-1, the J gene TRBJ2-5, with 9 bases lining up with TRBD1. The V gene's germline CDR1 is SGHRS and CDR2 YFSETQ. The CDR3 is made up of 14 amino acids. V lost 6 bases to trimming and J lost 3 bases; unmatched junction nucleotides: 6.

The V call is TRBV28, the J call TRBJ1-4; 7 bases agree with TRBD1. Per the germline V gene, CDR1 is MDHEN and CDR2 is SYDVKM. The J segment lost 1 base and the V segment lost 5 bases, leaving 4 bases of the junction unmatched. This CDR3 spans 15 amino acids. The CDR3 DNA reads TGTGCCAGCAGTGCTCCAGGGGGAACTAATGAAAAACTGTTTTTT. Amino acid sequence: CASSAPGGTNEKLFF.

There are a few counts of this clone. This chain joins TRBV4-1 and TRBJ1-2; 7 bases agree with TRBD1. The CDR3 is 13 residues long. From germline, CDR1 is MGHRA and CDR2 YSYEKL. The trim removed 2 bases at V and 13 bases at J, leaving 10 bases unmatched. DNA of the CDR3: TGCGCCAGCAGCCAAAGGGACAGCTATCAATTCACCTTC. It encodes CASSQRDSYQFTF.

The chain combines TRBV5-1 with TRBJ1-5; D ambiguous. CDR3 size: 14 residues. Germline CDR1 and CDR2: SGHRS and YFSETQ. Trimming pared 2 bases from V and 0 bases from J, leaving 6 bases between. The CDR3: CASSFGDSNQPQHF. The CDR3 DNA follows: TGCGCCAGCAGCTTCGGAGATAGCAATCAGCCCCAGCATTTT. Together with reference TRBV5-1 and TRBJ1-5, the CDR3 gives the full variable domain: KAGVTQTPRYLIKTRGQQVTLSCSPISGHRSVSWYQQTPGQGLQFLFEYFSETQRNKGNFPGRFSGRQFSNSRSEMNVSTLELGDSALYLCASSFGDSNQPQHFGDGTRLSIL.

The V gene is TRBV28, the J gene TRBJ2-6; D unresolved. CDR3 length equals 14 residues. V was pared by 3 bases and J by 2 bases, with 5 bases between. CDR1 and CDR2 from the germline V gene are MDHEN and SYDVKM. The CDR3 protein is CASSFPAGANVLTF. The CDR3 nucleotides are TGTGCCAGCAGTTTCCCAGCTGGGGCCAACGTCCTGACTTTC.

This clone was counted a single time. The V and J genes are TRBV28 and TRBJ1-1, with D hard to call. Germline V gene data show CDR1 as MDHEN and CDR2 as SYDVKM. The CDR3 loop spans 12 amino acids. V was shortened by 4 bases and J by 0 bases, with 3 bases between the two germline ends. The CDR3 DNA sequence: TGTGCCAGCAGTTGGGTGAACACTGAAGCTTTCTTT. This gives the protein CASSWVNTEAFF.